A single sample gave rise to the 26 T cell receptor beta chains below, sequenced in a study of cytomegalovirus exposure and HLA in healthy donors. PCR employed 60 Vbeta and 13 Jbeta primers. Profiling relied on immunoSEQ multiplex PCR, and the TCRdb table lists in-frame clones only, not all of them. The sample records about 200,000 clones, around three quarters being singletons. The sample consisted of PBMCs. The source is a man aged 40-50 years in good health and CMV-seronegative.

This clone was picked up a small number of times. V usage is TRBV19 and J usage is TRBJ1-4; D perhaps matches TRBD1 (5 bases). The CDR3 is 15 residues long. Trimming shortened V by 4 bases and J by 10 bases, and 19 bases separated the two germline ends. The germline V gene encodes CDR1 LNHDA and CDR2 SQIVND (reference sequence). DNA for the CDR3: TGTGCCAGTAGTAGTGGGGTTGCAGGGCAAGTAAAACTGTTTTTT. Translating gives CASSSGVAGQVKLFF.

CDR3 DNA sequence: TGTGCCAGTAGTCCGGACAGCTTCTCCCTAACCTACGAGCAGTACTTC. It is translated as CASSPDSFSLTYEQYF. The chain combines TRBV19 with TRBJ2-7, with TRBD1 as a possible D gene (6 bases). Per germline, CDR1 LNHDA and CDR2 SQIVND (reference sequence). Trimming stripped 5 bases from V and 2 bases from J, with 19 bases between. CDR3 length: 16 amino acids.

This rearrangement joins TRBV7-3 to TRBJ2-5, with 8 bases aligning to TRBD2. Germline CDR1 SGHTA, CDR2 FQGTGA. Germline trimming cut 4 bases from V and 4 bases from J; bases unmatched to any gene: 5. The CDR3 has 14 residues. The CDR3 region is CASSSSGGPETQYF. In DNA, the CDR3 is TGTGCCAGCAGCTCATCGGGGGGGCCAGAGACCCAGTACTTC. Based on the CDR3 plus reference TRBV7-3 and TRBJ2-5, the full variable domain is GAGVSQTPSNKVTEKGKYVELRCDPISGHTALYWYRQSLGQGPEFLIYFQGTGAADDSGLPNDRFFAVRPEGSVSTLKIQRTERGDSAVYLCASSSSGGPETQYFGPGTRLLVL.

The rearrangement joins TRBV5-6 to TRBJ1-2; possibly TRBD1 for D (6 bases). Germline V gene data show CDR1 as SGHDT and CDR2 as YYEEEE. The CDR3 has 12 amino acids. V was cut by 0 bases and J by 6 bases, with 6 bases left in between. As DNA, the CDR3 is TGTGCCAGCAGCTTGGGGACAGATGGCTACACCTTC. Its protein is CASSLGTDGYTF.

This sequence joins TRBV30 and TRBJ2-2; TRBD2 matches at 8 bases. The V gene end was trimmed by 6 bases and the J gene end by 4 bases; junction bases not matched to a gene: 4. CDR1 and CDR2 from the germline V gene are GTSNPN and SVGIG (reference sequence). This CDR3 has 13 residues. CDR3 coding DNA: TGTGCCTGTCGGGAGGGGGGCACCGGGGAGCTGTTTTTT. It codes for CACREGGTGELFF.

V and J are TRBV25-1 and TRBJ2-6, with D perhaps matching TRBD1 (6 bases). Trimming stripped 5 bases from V and 2 bases from J, with 13 bases between. Germline CDR1 reads MGHDK; CDR2 reads SYGVNS. This CDR3 is built from 16 residues. CDR3 in amino acids: CASSTHRVTGANVLTF. CDR3 sequence (DNA): TGTGCCAGCAGTACCCACAGGGTGACTGGGGCCAACGTCCTGACTTTC.

The chain combines TRBV27 with TRBJ2-1; 11 nucleotides align to TRBD2. V shed 6 bases and J 8 bases; nucleotides not matched to a gene: 12. This CDR3 region has 16 residues. In germline, CDR1 is MNHEY, CDR2 SMNVEV (reference sequence). CDR3 protein: CASRYNRASGRYEQFF. The CDR3 nucleotides read TGTGCCAGCAGGTATAATAGGGCTAGCGGGAGGTATGAGCAGTTCTTC.

The gene calls are TRBV28 and TRBJ1-1; 7 nucleotides agree with TRBD1. The V gene's germline CDR1 is MDHEN and CDR2 SYDVKM. V lost 3 bases, J lost 1 base, and 5 bases stayed unmatched. This CDR3 comprises 15 residues. CDR3 sequence (DNA): TGTGCCAGCAGTTTGACAGGGACGGCGAACACTGAAGCTTTCTTT. As protein: CASSLTGTANTEAFF.

This chain joins TRBV9 and TRBJ2-3; 9 bases are shared with TRBD2. Germline trimming cut 6 bases from V and 1 base from J; bases unmatched to any gene: 9. This CDR3 is 16 amino acids long. Germline V CDR1 and CDR2: SGDLS, YYNGEE. CDR3 in DNA: TGTGCCAGCAACCCAGCGGGGGGTTGGGGCACAGATACGCAGTATTTT. It is translated as CASNPAGGWGTDTQYF.

The chain uses TRBV2 and TRBJ1-2; D is unresolved. This CDR3 is 14 amino acids long. V was trimmed by 3 bases and J by 4 bases, leaving 12 bases between them. CDR1 is SNHLY and CDR2 is FYNNEI in the germline V gene. The CDR3 loop reads CASSELPRGYGYTF. CDR3 sequence (DNA): TGTGCCAGCAGTGAGCTTCCGCGGGGCTATGGCTACACCTTC.

The chain has TRBV6-5 and TRBJ2-1, with 9 bases identical to TRBD2. Germline CDR1 reads MNHEY; CDR2 reads SVGAGI. CDR3 length: 15 residues. With 6 bases clipped from V and 8 bases from J, the junction kept 11 bases outside the gene matches. CDR3 residues: CASRTGTSRADEQFF. CDR3 DNA: TGTGCCAGCAGAACCGGGACTAGCCGGGCAGATGAGCAGTTCTTC.

This chain joins TRBV27 and TRBJ2-5; 7 bases align to TRBD2. Germline V lookup: CDR1 MNHEY, CDR2 SMNVEV (reference sequence). J lost 4 bases, V lost 2 bases, and 7 bases had no gene match. This CDR3 has 15 amino acids. CDR3 protein: CASSLRLAAVETQYF. The CDR3, as DNA: TGTGCCAGCAGTTTACGCCTAGCGGCCGTAGAGACCCAGTACTTC.

This chain connects TRBV7-2 to TRBJ2-7; 9 bases fit TRBD2. This CDR3 is 17 amino acids long. J gave up 2 bases and V 4 bases, and 12 bases lay outside the gene matches. Germline values: CDR1 SGHTA, CDR2 FQGNSA. This CDR3 reads CASSSLAGEGRTYEQYF. The CDR3 DNA is TGTGCCAGCAGCTCCTTAGCGGGAGAGGGAAGGACCTACGAGCAGTACTTC.

The V and J genes are TRBV7-2 and TRBJ2-1; 12 bases match TRBD2. Germline CDR1 is SGHTA and CDR2 is FQGNSA. J lost 4 bases, V lost 3 bases, and 1 base had no gene match. This CDR3 has 15 amino acids. The CDR3 coding sequence is TGTGCCAGCAGCTTCACTAGCGGGAGGTACAATGAGCAGTTCTTC. It yields the protein CASSFTSGRYNEQFF.

A few counts support this clone. The CDR3 is CASSEDRVGQETQYF. The CDR3, as DNA: TGTGCCAGCAGTGAGGACAGGGTGGGGCAAGAGACCCAGTACTTC. V and J are TRBV6-1 and TRBJ2-5, with 8 bases lining up with TRBD1. The germline V gene encodes CDR1 MNHNS and CDR2 SASEGT. Trimming took 3 bases from V and 2 from J; bases not matched to a gene: 5. This CDR3 is 15 amino acids long.

This clone was picked up many times. The genes are TRBV27 and TRBJ1-2, with 10 bases lining up with TRBD1. CDR3 length: 11 residues. Per the germline V gene, CDR1 is MNHEY and CDR2 is SMNVEV (reference sequence). Losses at the gene ends were 8 bases for V and 7 bases for J; bases not matched to a gene: 1. CDR3 nucleotide sequence: TGTGCCAGCGGGACAGGGGTTGGCTACACCTTC. Protein: CASGTGVGYTF.

V gene TRBV9 combines with J gene TRBJ2-3; 11 positions match TRBD2. J lost 3 bases, V lost 4 bases, and 4 bases had no gene match. Per the germline V gene, CDR1 is SGDLS and CDR2 is YYNGEE. CDR3 length: 15 amino acids. The CDR3 loop is CASSLGLAVTDTQYF. CDR3 DNA sequence: TGTGCCAGCAGCTTGGGACTAGCGGTAACAGATACGCAGTATTTT.

The DNA for the CDR3 is TGTGCCAGCAGCTTTTCACTAGCGGGGATGGAGACCCAGTACTTC. Amino acid sequence: CASSFSLAGMETQYF. The rearrangement uses TRBV7-9 and TRBJ2-5; 10 nucleotides align to TRBD2. The trim removed 3 bases at V and 5 bases at J, leaving 6 bases unmatched. CDR3 size: 15 residues. The germline gives CDR1 SEHNR, CDR2 FQNEAQ (reference sequence).

The chain has TRBV9 and TRBJ2-2, with TRBD2 matching over 7 bases. Germline values: CDR1 SGDLS, CDR2 YYNGEE. V lost 6 bases and J lost 4; bases outside the gene matches: 18. CDR3 length: 18 residues. The CDR3, as DNA: TGTGCCAGCACCCCGGGGGGAAGAATGGCTAGGGGCACCGGGGAGCTGTTTTTT. As protein: CASTPGGRMARGTGELFF.

This clone came up once. V and J are TRBV4-3 and TRBJ2-7; the match to TRBD1 covers 7 bases. After removal of 0 bases from V and 1 base from J, the junction contained 3 bases not matched to a gene. In germline, CDR1 is LGHNA, CDR2 YSLEER. The CDR3 sequence is 15 residues long. The CDR3 here is CASSQDRQGSYEQYF. The DNA for the CDR3 is TGCGCCAGCAGCCAAGATAGACAGGGATCCTACGAGCAGTACTTC.

J is TRBJ2-7 and V is TRBV7-8; 9 bases are a match to TRBD1. The CDR3 is 14 residues long. J gave up 12 bases and V 5 bases, and 14 bases lay outside the gene matches. The germline gives CDR1 SGHVS, CDR2 FQNEAQ. The CDR3 DNA follows: TGTGCCAGCAGCCTCGGGACAGGGAGTCCGCATCGGTACTTC. Protein product: CASSLGTGSPHRYF.

The gene calls are TRBV9 and TRBJ1-2, with D perhaps TRBD1 (5 bases). The CDR3 loop spans 15 amino acids. The ends were cut back, 4 bases at V and 1 base at J, with 14 bases in the middle. The germline gives CDR1 SGDLS, CDR2 YYNGEE. CDR3 in amino acids: CASSPPEQVNYGYTF. The CDR3 DNA follows: TGTGCCAGCAGCCCACCTGAACAGGTTAACTATGGCTACACCTTC.

The rearrangement joins TRBV19 to TRBJ1-5, with no clear D. The CDR3 spans 14 residues. Germline assignment: CDR1 LNHDA and CDR2 SQIVND (reference sequence). V lost 3 bases, J lost 5 bases, and 11 bases lay in between. DNA for the CDR3: TGTGCCAGTAGTATTAACGTGGCAGATCAGCCCCAGCATTTT. Protein sequence: CASSINVADQPQHF.

The rearrangement links TRBV15 to TRBJ1-1; D may be TRBD1 (6 bases). The CDR3 is 16 residues long. CDR1 LNHNV and CDR2 YYDKDF come from the germline V gene (reference sequence). Trimming pared 1 base from V and 1 base from J, leaving 13 bases between. The DNA for the CDR3 is TGTGCCACCAGCAGAGGGCCCAGGGGCCCGAACACTGAAGCTTTCTTT. It codes for CATSRGPRGPNTEAFF.

The J gene is TRBJ2-5, the V gene TRBV2, with a weak D call TRBD1 (7 bases). The germline gives CDR1 SNHLY, CDR2 FYNNEI. Trimming left V 7 bases short and J 5 bases short, with 11 bases between. The CDR3 is 12 amino acids. The CDR3 spells CASTGGIETQYF. The CDR3 DNA reads TGTGCCAGCACAGGGGGGATTGAGACCCAGTACTTC.

The CDR3 bases are TGTGCCAGCAGCGACGGGACTAGCGGGAGTATCTACGAGCAGTACTTC. Its protein product is CASSDGTSGSIYEQYF. The rearrangement joins TRBV7-8 to TRBJ2-7; 14 bases map to TRBD2. Looked up from germline, CDR1 is SGHVS and CDR2 is FQNEAQ. There are 16 residues in the CDR3. Trimming took 5 bases from V and 3 from J; bases not matched to a gene: 6.